Listed below are T cell receptor beta chains from one sample, sequenced in a study of blood T cell repertoires in COVID-19. The data were produced by immunoSEQ multiplex PCR, yet TCRdb's version contains in-frame clones alone and is incomplete. The sample yields 150,000 to 200,000 clones, 70% to 90% seen once. Sequencing used PBMCs or T cells enriched from blood (not recorded which). The receptor source for this set is a woman aged 35 to 49 in a cohort exposed to, infected with or recovered from COVID-19 (not recorded which). Both conserved end residues are part of each CDR3. D genes are given only for firm matches. Rows may omit the clone size; those that give it use once, few, many or a size class.

D gene: .; V gene: TRBV11-2; clone size: .; CDR3 length: 17; J gene: TRBJ2-7; CDR3 protein: CASSLVPGPLPGYEQYF; CDR3 DNA: TGTGCCAGCAGCTTAGTGCCGGGCCCTCTCCCAGGGTACGAGCAGTACTTC
D gene: TRBD1; V gene: TRBV4-1; clone size: .; CDR3 length: 16; J gene: TRBJ2-1; CDR3 protein: CASSQLDRAPYNEQFF; CDR3 DNA: TGCGCCAGCAGCCAACTAGACAGGGCACCCTACAATGAGCAGTTCTTC
D gene: .; V gene: TRBV11-3; clone size: few; CDR3 length: 12; J gene: TRBJ2-7; CDR3 protein: CASSQGSEGQYF; CDR3 DNA: TGTGCCAGCAGCCAGGGCTCGGAGGGGCAGTACTTC
D gene: .; V gene: TRBV7-9; clone size: .; CDR3 length: 12; J gene: TRBJ2-1; CDR3 protein: CASSPTPDEQFF; CDR3 DNA: TGTGCCAGCAGCCCTACCCCGGATGAGCAGTTCTTC
D gene: .; V gene: TRBV4-2; clone size: .; CDR3 length: 19; J gene: TRBJ2-7; CDR3 protein: CASSQALSGRTRRPYEQYF; CDR3 DNA: TGTGCCAGCAGCCAAGCCCTGAGCGGCCGAACCCGACGGCCTTACGAGCAGTACTTC
D gene: .; V gene: TRBV2; clone size: .; CDR3 length: 16; J gene: TRBJ1-5; CDR3 protein: CASSGYMEEANQPQHF; CDR3 DNA: TGTGCCAGCAGTGGGTATATGGAGGAGGCCAATCAGCCCCAGCATTTT
D gene: .; V gene: TRBV6-2/TRBV6-3; clone size: once; CDR3 length: 16; J gene: TRBJ2-4; CDR3 protein: CASSYSPTAYKNIQYF; CDR3 DNA: TGTGCCAGCAGTTACTCCCCGACAGCTTACAAAAACATTCAGTACTTC
D gene: .; V gene: TRBV5-1; clone size: once; CDR3 length: 18; J gene: TRBJ2-6; CDR3 protein: CASSTDQLRGTGANVLTF; CDR3 DNA: TGCGCCAGCAGCACTGACCAACTAAGAGGGACTGGGGCCAACGTCCTGACTTTC
D gene: TRBD1; V gene: TRBV13; clone size: .; CDR3 length: 15; J gene: TRBJ2-7; CDR3 protein: CASSAPGQGFHEQYF; CDR3 DNA: TGTGCCAGCAGCGCACCGGGACAGGGGTTCCACGAGCAGTACTTC
D gene: TRBD1; V gene: TRBV5-6; clone size: .; CDR3 length: 15; J gene: TRBJ2-2; CDR3 protein: CASSLTGSNTGELFF; CDR3 DNA: TGTGCCAGCAGCCTGACAGGGTCGAACACCGGGGAGCTGTTTTTT
D gene: .; V gene: TRBV6-5; clone size: .; CDR3 length: 13; J gene: TRBJ1-4; CDR3 protein: CASSTQISEKLFF; CDR3 DNA: TGTGCCAGCAGTACCCAGATTTCTGAAAAACTGTTTTTT
D gene: .; V gene: TRBV12-3/TRBV12-4; clone size: few; CDR3 length: 13; J gene: TRBJ1-3; CDR3 protein: CASSLSGLNTIYF; CDR3 DNA: TGTGCCAGCAGTTTATCAGGGCTTAACACCATATATTTT
D gene: .; V gene: TRBV11-3; clone size: .; CDR3 length: 13; J gene: TRBJ1-6; CDR3 protein: CASSPAVGSPLHF; CDR3 DNA: TGTGCCAGCAGCCCCGCGGTGGGTTCACCCCTCCACTTT
D gene: TRBD2; V gene: TRBV12-5; clone size: .; CDR3 length: 19; J gene: TRBJ2-7; CDR3 protein: CASGLERSGSKGGSYEQYF; CDR3 DNA: TGTGCTAGTGGTTTGGAGCGTAGCGGGAGTAAGGGGGGTTCCTACGAGCAGTACTTC
D gene: .; V gene: TRBV4-1; clone size: few; CDR3 length: 14; J gene: TRBJ1-6; CDR3 protein: CASSLSGEGSPLHF; CDR3 DNA: TGCGCCAGCAGCCTCTCAGGGGAGGGATCACCCCTCCACTTT
D gene: TRBD2; V gene: TRBV5-1; clone size: .; CDR3 length: 17; J gene: TRBJ2-5; CDR3 protein: CASSSGTSGRTRETQYF; CDR3 DNA: TGCGCCAGCAGCTCCGGGACTAGCGGGAGGACCAGGGAGACCCAGTACTTC
D gene: .; V gene: TRBV21-1; clone size: .; CDR3 length: 16; J gene: TRBJ1-2; CDR3 protein: CASSKDPRGRMYGYTF; CDR3 DNA: TGTGCCAGCAGCAAAGACCCCAGGGGGCGAATGTATGGCTACACCTTC
D gene: .; V gene: TRBV11-2; clone size: .; CDR3 length: 14; J gene: TRBJ2-5; CDR3 protein: CASSPRGFQETQYF; CDR3 DNA: TGTGCCAGCAGCCCCCGTGGCTTCCAAGAGACCCAGTACTTC
D gene: TRBD2; V gene: TRBV6-6; clone size: .; CDR3 length: 15; J gene: TRBJ2-1; CDR3 protein: CASSYMASGINEQFF; CDR3 DNA: TGTGCCAGCAGTTATATGGCTAGCGGGATCAATGAGCAGTTCTTC
D gene: .; V gene: TRBV29-1; clone size: once; CDR3 length: 11; J gene: TRBJ1-2; CDR3 protein: CSVYRSYGYTF; CDR3 DNA: TGCAGCGTGTACAGGAGCTATGGCTACACCTTC
D gene: TRBD1; V gene: TRBV9; clone size: once; CDR3 length: 13; J gene: TRBJ2-7; CDR3 protein: CASSRTGFYEQYF; CDR3 DNA: TGTGCCAGCAGCAGGACAGGGTTTTACGAGCAGTACTTC
D gene: .; V gene: TRBV27; clone size: .; CDR3 length: 13; J gene: TRBJ1-6; CDR3 protein: CASSLYKNSPLHF; CDR3 DNA: TGTGCCAGCAGTTTATATAAAAATTCACCCCTCCACTTT
D gene: TRBD2; V gene: TRBV6-2/TRBV6-3; clone size: .; CDR3 length: 17; J gene: TRBJ2-3; CDR3 protein: CASSPGLAGEIRDTQYF; CDR3 DNA: TGTGCCAGCAGCCCCGGACTAGCGGGGGAAATCCGGGATACGCAGTATTTT
D gene: .; V gene: TRBV7-8; clone size: .; CDR3 length: 12; J gene: TRBJ2-7; CDR3 protein: CASSPPGYEQYF; CDR3 DNA: TGTGCCAGCAGCCCCCCCGGGTACGAGCAGTACTTC
D gene: .; V gene: TRBV5-5; clone size: .; CDR3 length: 12; J gene: TRBJ1-1; CDR3 protein: CASTFEDTEAFF; CDR3 DNA: TGTGCCAGCACATTTGAGGACACTGAAGCTTTCTTT
D gene: .; V gene: TRBV6-5; clone size: .; CDR3 length: 15; J gene: TRBJ1-4; CDR3 protein: CASSSRGGTNEKLFF; CDR3 DNA: TGTGCCAGCAGTTCGAGGGGGGGTACTAATGAAAAACTGTTTTTT
D gene: .; V gene: TRBV6-2/TRBV6-3; clone size: .; CDR3 length: 16; J gene: TRBJ2-1; CDR3 protein: CASSLTDPELGGEQFF; CDR3 DNA: TGTGCCAGCAGTCTTACGGATCCGGAACTAGGAGGTGAGCAGTTCTTC
D gene: TRBD1; V gene: TRBV19; clone size: .; CDR3 length: 16; J gene: TRBJ1-2; CDR3 protein: CASSHRGQGAQSGYTF; CDR3 DNA: TGTGCCAGTAGTCACCGCGGACAGGGGGCTCAAAGTGGCTACACCTTC
D gene: .; V gene: TRBV19; clone size: .; CDR3 length: 16; J gene: TRBJ1-1; CDR3 protein: CASSGGRWGMNTEAFF; CDR3 DNA: TGTGCCAGTAGTGGGGGCAGGTGGGGCATGAACACTGAAGCTTTCTTT
D gene: .; V gene: TRBV5-8; clone size: few; CDR3 length: 13; J gene: TRBJ2-5; CDR3 protein: CASSSQTEETQYF; CDR3 DNA: TGTGCCAGCAGCTCCCAGACAGAAGAGACCCAGTACTTC
D gene: TRBD1; V gene: TRBV7-9; clone size: .; CDR3 length: 13; J gene: TRBJ1-2; CDR3 protein: CASRKQGNYGYTF; CDR3 DNA: TGTGCCAGCAGAAAACAGGGGAACTATGGCTACACCTTC
D gene: .; V gene: TRBV23-1; clone size: .; CDR3 length: 12; J gene: TRBJ1-2; CDR3 protein: CASKHSYPGYTF; CDR3 DNA: TGCGCCAGCAAACACAGTTATCCTGGCTACACCTTC
D gene: TRBD1; V gene: TRBV3-1/TRBV3-2; clone size: .; CDR3 length: 14; J gene: TRBJ1-5; CDR3 protein: CASSRTGSSQPQHF; CDR3 DNA: TGTGCCAGCAGCCGGACAGGGTCGAGTCAGCCCCAGCATTTT
D gene: .; V gene: TRBV13; clone size: .; CDR3 length: 14; J gene: TRBJ2-5; CDR3 protein: CASSFVHNQETQYF; CDR3 DNA: TGTGCCAGCAGCTTTGTACACAACCAAGAGACCCAGTACTTC
D gene: .; V gene: TRBV30; clone size: .; CDR3 length: 12; J gene: TRBJ2-2; CDR3 protein: CAWNSFPGELFF; CDR3 DNA: TGTGCCTGGAACTCCTTTCCCGGGGAGCTGTTTTTT
D gene: .; V gene: TRBV5-4; clone size: .; CDR3 length: 16; J gene: TRBJ1-1; CDR3 protein: CASSLGRELRNTEAFF; CDR3 DNA: TGTGCCAGCAGCTTGGGGCGGGAACTGAGGAACACTGAAGCTTTCTTT
D gene: .; V gene: TRBV11-2; clone size: .; CDR3 length: 12; J gene: TRBJ2-1; CDR3 protein: CASSLGSDEQFF; CDR3 DNA: TGTGCCAGCAGCTTAGGGAGTGATGAGCAGTTCTTC
D gene: .; V gene: TRBV4-3; clone size: .; CDR3 length: 17; J gene: TRBJ1-3; CDR3 protein: CASSQEGPRGSGNTIYF; CDR3 DNA: TGCGCCAGCAGCCAAGAGGGCCCACGGGGCTCTGGAAACACCATATATTTT
D gene: .; V gene: TRBV3-1/TRBV3-2; clone size: .; CDR3 length: 15; J gene: TRBJ1-2; CDR3 protein: CASLKSGREGYGYTF; CDR3 DNA: TGTGCCAGCCTCAAGTCGGGCAGGGAAGGCTATGGCTACACCTTC
D gene: TRBD2; V gene: TRBV18; clone size: .; CDR3 length: 16; J gene: TRBJ2-1; CDR3 protein: CASSPPSGRSYNEQFF; CDR3 DNA: TGTGCCAGCTCACCACCTAGCGGGAGGAGCTACAATGAGCAGTTCTTC
D gene: TRBD2; V gene: TRBV6-5; clone size: .; CDR3 length: 15; J gene: TRBJ2-1; CDR3 protein: CASSLGLGIYNEQFF; CDR3 DNA: TGTGCCAGCAGCTTAGGACTAGGGATTTACAATGAGCAGTTCTTC
D gene: .; V gene: TRBV5-4; clone size: .; CDR3 length: 14; J gene: TRBJ1-1; CDR3 protein: CASSNRQAAPEAFF; CDR3 DNA: TGTGCCAGCAGCAATAGACAGGCTGCCCCTGAAGCTTTCTTT
D gene: .; V gene: TRBV27; clone size: .; CDR3 length: 15; J gene: TRBJ2-2; CDR3 protein: CASSLTRVVGGELFF; CDR3 DNA: TGTGCCAGCAGTTTGACTAGGGTAGTCGGAGGGGAGCTGTTTTTT
D gene: TRBD1; V gene: TRBV7-6; clone size: .; CDR3 length: 16; J gene: TRBJ2-3; CDR3 protein: CASSSRTGASTDTQYF; CDR3 DNA: TGTGCCAGCAGCTCAAGGACAGGGGCAAGCACAGATACGCAGTATTTT
D gene: .; V gene: TRBV6-5; clone size: .; CDR3 length: 13; J gene: TRBJ1-2; CDR3 protein: CASRVEGRLGYTF; CDR3 DNA: TGTGCCAGCAGAGTCGAGGGGAGGCTTGGCTACACCTTC
D gene: .; V gene: TRBV20-1; clone size: once; CDR3 length: 10; J gene: TRBJ2-3; CDR3 protein: CSAPVDTQYF; CDR3 DNA: TGCAGTGCTCCCGTGGATACGCAGTATTTT
D gene: .; V gene: TRBV7-9; clone size: once; CDR3 length: 14; J gene: TRBJ1-1; CDR3 protein: CASSPQIRGTEAFF; CDR3 DNA: TGTGCCAGCAGCCCGCAAATTAGGGGAACTGAAGCTTTCTTT
D gene: TRBD1; V gene: TRBV28; clone size: once; CDR3 length: 14; J gene: TRBJ1-6; CDR3 protein: CASRADRENSPLHF; CDR3 DNA: TGTGCCAGCAGGGCTGACAGGGAGAATTCACCCCTCCACTTT
D gene: TRBD1; V gene: TRBV19; clone size: .; CDR3 length: 17; J gene: TRBJ2-7; CDR3 protein: CASSIRLTGGKYYEQYF; CDR3 DNA: TGTGCCAGTAGTATAAGGTTAACAGGGGGTAAATATTACGAGCAGTACTTC
D gene: TRBD1; V gene: TRBV4-3; clone size: few; CDR3 length: 15; J gene: TRBJ1-2; CDR3 protein: CASSHGTGAFYGYTF; CDR3 DNA: TGCGCCAGCAGCCACGGGACAGGGGCGTTCTATGGCTACACCTTC
D gene: TRBD2; V gene: TRBV11-1; clone size: .; CDR3 length: 16; J gene: TRBJ2-1; CDR3 protein: CASSRYSGGAQNEQFF; CDR3 DNA: TGTGCCAGCAGCCGGTATAGCGGGGGGGCCCAGAATGAGCAGTTCTTC
D gene: .; V gene: TRBV12-3/TRBV12-4; clone size: .; CDR3 length: 13; J gene: TRBJ1-1; CDR3 protein: CASSLWANTEAFF; CDR3 DNA: TGTGCCAGCAGCTTATGGGCGAACACTGAAGCTTTCTTT
D gene: .; V gene: TRBV4-1; clone size: once; CDR3 length: 15; J gene: TRBJ1-2; CDR3 protein: CASSQDGEEYYGYTF; CDR3 DNA: TGCGCCAGCAGCCAAGACGGGGAGGAATACTATGGCTACACCTTC
D gene: .; V gene: TRBV28; clone size: once; CDR3 length: 14; J gene: TRBJ1-5; CDR3 protein: CASSLSRFNQPQHF; CDR3 DNA: TGTGCCAGCAGTTTGAGTCGATTCAATCAGCCCCAGCATTTT
D gene: TRBD2; V gene: TRBV14; clone size: .; CDR3 length: 15; J gene: TRBJ2-1; CDR3 protein: CASSQERGAHNEQFF; CDR3 DNA: TGTGCCAGCAGCCAAGAGCGGGGGGCGCACAATGAGCAGTTCTTC
D gene: .; V gene: TRBV4-1; clone size: .; CDR3 length: 16; J gene: TRBJ1-4; CDR3 protein: CASSYRGTGTNEKLFF; CDR3 DNA: TGCGCCAGCAGCTACCGGGGCACAGGGACTAATGAAAAACTGTTTTTT